The TCR beta chain under discussion was sequenced for a study of blood T cell repertoires in COVID-19. This clone was seen only a few times. CDR1 is LNHDA, CDR2 SQIVND, per germline (reference sequence). The ends were cut back, 3 bases at V and 3 bases at J, with 9 bases in the middle. The CDR3 extends over 14 amino acids. Repertoires were generated with immunoSEQ multiplex PCR, while TCRdb's copy carries only in-frame clones and drops some. This table has 350,000 to 450,000 clones, approximately 86% appearing once. Sequenced material: peripheral blood. This sequence joins TRBV19 and TRBJ1-5; D gene unclear. This sequence was found in a human donor in a cohort sampled during active COVID-19. CDR3 bases: TGTGCCAGTAGTATCCAGGACTACAATCAGCCCCAGCATTTT. Amino acid sequence: CASSIQDYNQPQHF.